Listed here are 18 T cell receptor beta chains from one sample, sequenced in a study of T cells after yellow fever vaccination. Via MiXCR, TCRdb re-called the 5' RACE reads, giving one row per CDR3 protein. Among 500,000 to 650,000 distinct CDR3 sequences listed, approximately 16% were seen once. Sequencing used PBMCs, obtained 5 days after the first yellow fever vaccination. These receptors came from a man aged 18 to 30 who received the YFV17D yellow fever vaccine.

This clonotype was seen only a few times. The V call is TRBV11-2, the J call TRBJ2-6; D may be TRBD2 (5 bases). CDR1 is SGHAT and CDR2 is FQNNGV in the germline V gene. The CDR3 loop spans 14 amino acids. Trimming cost V 3 bases and J 4 bases, with 7 bases left between them. The CDR3 nucleotides read TGTGCCAGCAGCTTTTCGGGGGGGGCCAACGTCCTGACTTTC. This encodes CASSFSGGANVLTF.

This clonotype has a handful of counts. The chain is built from TRBV5-5 and TRBJ1-5; perhaps TRBD1 as D (5 bases). CDR1 and CDR2 (germline): SGHKS, YYEKEE (reference sequence). The CDR3 has 16 amino acids. Trimming shortened V by 0 bases and J by 0 bases, and 10 bases separated the two germline ends. CDR3 in amino acids: CASSLATAFSNQPQHF. CDR3 coding DNA: TGTGCCAGCAGCTTGGCGACAGCCTTTAGCAATCAGCCCCAGCATTTT.

This clonotype was detected a few times. In DNA form, the CDR3 reads TGTGCCAGCAAAATAGGCCTAAGCGGGGGTACGCAGTATTTT. Amino acids: CASKIGLSGGTQYF. The chain has TRBV6-1 and TRBJ2-3, with 8 nucleotides matching TRBD2. V dropped 7 bases and J dropped 8; count of bases not matched to a gene: 11. CDR3 length: 14 residues. Per germline, CDR1 MNHNS and CDR2 SASEGT.

Ten or more counts support this clonotype. This chain links TRBV3-1 with TRBJ2-1, with D unclear. V gave up 0 bases and J gave up 9 bases, with 9 bases separating them. The CDR3 loop spans 13 amino acids. Germline CDR1 reads LGHDT; CDR2 reads YNNKEL (reference sequence). As DNA, the CDR3 is TGTGCCAGCAGCCAAGATACACGGACTGAGCAGTTCTTC. This sequence encodes CASSQDTRTEQFF.

The J gene is TRBJ2-3, the V gene TRBV20-1; TRBD2 is a possible D gene (6 bases). CDR1 is DFQATT, CDR2 SNEGSKA, per germline (reference sequence). The V end was cut by 5 bases, the J end by 6 bases, with 21 bases between. The CDR3 contains 15 residues. The CDR3 region is CSAGRDSLFVDTQYF. The CDR3 nucleotides read TGCAGTGCTGGCCGGGACTCCCTTTTTGTGGATACGCAGTATTTT.

This clonotype was seen a handful of times. The gene calls are TRBV18 and TRBJ2-5; D remains ambiguous. Germline values: CDR1 KGHSH, CDR2 LQKENI. The CDR3 is made up of 14 amino acids. V dropped 2 bases and J dropped 5 bases, with 12 bases sitting between them. CDR3 nucleotide sequence: TGTGCCAGCTCACCAGAGGTGGCGCCGGAGACCCAGTACTTC. It yields the protein CASSPEVAPETQYF.

The CDR3 nucleotides are TGTGCCAGCAGAGGCAGGGGGGTGACAGATACGCAGTATTTT. Translation gives CASRGRGVTDTQYF. This chain joins TRBV12-3 or TRBV12-4 and TRBJ2-3, with D maybe TRBD1 (7 bases). V was trimmed by 6 bases and J by 3 bases, leaving 13 bases between them. This CDR3 has 14 residues.

The genes are TRBV4-3 and TRBJ1-2; D perhaps matches TRBD1 (5 bases). CDR1 and CDR2 from the germline V gene are LGHNA and YSLEER. CDR3 length equals 18 residues. Trimming removed 0 bases at V and 0 bases at J, with 17 bases between. For the CDR3, the DNA is TGCGCCAGCAGCCAAGATGCAGGGAAGACGCTAGCTAACTATGGCTACACCTTC. This codes for CASSQDAGKTLANYGYTF.

This clonotype was recorded at least ten times. The V call is TRBV7-2, the J call TRBJ2-7, with D tentatively TRBD2 (6 bases). With 6 bases removed from V and 4 bases from J, the gap between germline ends came to 16 bases. The CDR3 is 14 amino acids. Per germline, CDR1 SGHTA and CDR2 FQGNSA. CDR3 bases: TGTGCCAGCAGTCGGTCCGGGGGATGGTACGAGCAGTACTTC. This gives the protein CASSRSGGWYEQYF.

This rearrangement joins TRBV20-1 to TRBJ1-1; perhaps TRBD1 as D (5 bases). The germline V gene has CDR1 DFQATT and CDR2 SNEGSKA (reference sequence). CDR3 size: 12 residues. Trimming removed 5 bases from V and 7 bases from J, with 14 bases in between. CDR3 amino acids: CSADRDPREAFF. CDR3 sequence (DNA): TGCAGTGCTGACAGAGATCCCCGTGAAGCTTTCTTT.

The chain links TRBV18 to TRBJ2-5; D unclear. Germline values: CDR1 KGHSH, CDR2 LQKENI. This CDR3 has 16 residues. V was cut by 3 bases and J by 4 bases, with 18 bases left in between. CDR3 sequence: CASSPTLEVQRETQYF. In DNA, the CDR3 is TGTGCCAGCTCACCTACCTTAGAGGTCCAAAGAGAGACCCAGTACTTC.

This clonotype came up a few times. This chain links TRBV12-3 or TRBV12-4 with TRBJ1-3; D remains unclear. This CDR3 is 12 amino acids long. Trimming stripped 6 bases from V and 4 bases from J, with 7 bases between. CDR3: CASREAGNTIYF. The CDR3 nucleotides are TGTGCCAGCAGGGAGGCCGGAAACACCATATATTTT.

This chain connects TRBV10-3 to TRBJ2-7, with 10 bases that match TRBD1. Trimming cost V 6 bases and J 6 bases; bases outside gene matches: 2. The germline gives CDR1 ENHRY, CDR2 SYGVKD. This CDR3 has 12 amino acids. As DNA, the CDR3 is TGTGCCATCAGCTGGACAGGGGGCGAGCAGTACTTC. It yields the protein CAISWTGGEQYF.

This chain uses TRBV19 with TRBJ2-6, with no clear D. Germline V gene sequence: CDR1 LNHDA, CDR2 SQIVND (reference sequence). Deletions cut 3 bases from V and 1 base from J, with 4 bases between. The CDR3 totals 14 residues. CDR3 residues: CASSILSGANVLTF. The DNA for the CDR3 is TGTGCCAGTAGTATTCTATCTGGGGCCAACGTCCTGACTTTC.

This clonotype came up once. The DNA for the CDR3 is TGTGCCAGCAGTTACTCGGCAGGGGTTAGCGAGCAGTACGTC. Protein product: CASSYSAGVSEQYV. The chain uses TRBV6-5 and TRBJ2-7; the D gene is possibly TRBD1 (6 bases). CDR1 MNHEY and CDR2 SVGAGI come from the germline V gene. CDR3 length equals 14 residues. The germline V and J ends were trimmed by 0 bases and 6 bases, with 12 bases remaining between them.

J is TRBJ1-4 and V is TRBV6-5; 7 nucleotides agree with TRBD1. Germline-derived CDR1 and CDR2 are MNHEY and SVGAGI. Germline trimming cut 2 bases from V and 7 bases from J; bases unmatched to any gene: 4. The CDR3 has 14 residues. CDR3 nucleotides: TGTGCCAGCAGTTACAGGGGGCGCATTGAAAAACTGTTTTTT. Protein: CASSYRGRIEKLFF.

The chain is built from TRBV9 and TRBJ1-1, with D perhaps matching TRBD1 (5 bases). The V gene lost 3 bases and the J gene lost 1 base, with 10 bases spanning the gap. There are 14 residues in the CDR3. Germline V gives CDR1 SGDLS, CDR2 YYNGEE. CDR3 loop: CASSAGRGNTEAFF. DNA of the CDR3: TGTGCCAGCAGCGCGGGACGGGGGAACACTGAAGCTTTCTTT.

The V call is TRBV4-1, the J call TRBJ2-5; 7 bases line up with TRBD1. V was pared by 5 bases and J by 7 bases, with 7 bases of the junction left unmatched. The germline CDR1 and CDR2 sequences are MGHRA and YSYEKL. This CDR3 has 13 residues. In DNA, the CDR3 is TGCGCCAGCAGCGGTACAGGGGTCGGGACCCAGTACTTC. Translation: CASSGTGVGTQYF.